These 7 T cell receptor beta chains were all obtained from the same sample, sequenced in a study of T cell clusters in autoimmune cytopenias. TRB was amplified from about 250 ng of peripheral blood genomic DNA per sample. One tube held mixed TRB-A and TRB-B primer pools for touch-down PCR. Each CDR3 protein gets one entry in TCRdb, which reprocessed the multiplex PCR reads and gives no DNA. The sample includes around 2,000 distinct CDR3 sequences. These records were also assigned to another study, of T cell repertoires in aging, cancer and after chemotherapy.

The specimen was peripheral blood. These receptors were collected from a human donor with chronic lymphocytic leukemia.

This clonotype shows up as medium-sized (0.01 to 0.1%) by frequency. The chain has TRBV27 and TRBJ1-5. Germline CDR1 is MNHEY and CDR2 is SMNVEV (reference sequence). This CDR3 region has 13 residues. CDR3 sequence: CASSLSSNQPQHF.

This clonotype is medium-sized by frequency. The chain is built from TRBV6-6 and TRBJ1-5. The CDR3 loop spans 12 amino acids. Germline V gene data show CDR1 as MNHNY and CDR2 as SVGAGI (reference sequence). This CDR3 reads CAVRRGEQPQHF.

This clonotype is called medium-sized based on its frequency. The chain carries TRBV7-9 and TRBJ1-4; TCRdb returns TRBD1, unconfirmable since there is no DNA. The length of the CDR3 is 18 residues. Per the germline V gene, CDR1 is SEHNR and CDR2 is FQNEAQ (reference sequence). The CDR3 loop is CASSSLMGQPATNEKLFF.

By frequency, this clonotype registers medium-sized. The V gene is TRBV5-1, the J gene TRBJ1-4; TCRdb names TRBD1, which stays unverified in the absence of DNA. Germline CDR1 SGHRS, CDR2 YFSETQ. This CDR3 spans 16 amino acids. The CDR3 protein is CASSRDRPATNEKLFF.

The CDR3 sequence is CASSQGMGQGNEKLFF. The gene calls are TRBV4-2 and TRBJ1-4; the D call from TCRdb, TRBD1, cannot be confirmed without DNA. This CDR3 is 16 amino acids long. The germline V gene has CDR1 LGHNA and CDR2 YNFKEQ.

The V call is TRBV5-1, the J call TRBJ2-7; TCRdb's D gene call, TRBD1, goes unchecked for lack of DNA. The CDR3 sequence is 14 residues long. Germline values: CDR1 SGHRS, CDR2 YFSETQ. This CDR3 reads CASSYRTGVYEQYF.

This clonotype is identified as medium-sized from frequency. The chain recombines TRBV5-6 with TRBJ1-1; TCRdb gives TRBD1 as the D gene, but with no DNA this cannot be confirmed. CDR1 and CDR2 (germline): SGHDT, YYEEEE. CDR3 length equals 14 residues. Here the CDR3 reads CASSRAGEYTEAFF.